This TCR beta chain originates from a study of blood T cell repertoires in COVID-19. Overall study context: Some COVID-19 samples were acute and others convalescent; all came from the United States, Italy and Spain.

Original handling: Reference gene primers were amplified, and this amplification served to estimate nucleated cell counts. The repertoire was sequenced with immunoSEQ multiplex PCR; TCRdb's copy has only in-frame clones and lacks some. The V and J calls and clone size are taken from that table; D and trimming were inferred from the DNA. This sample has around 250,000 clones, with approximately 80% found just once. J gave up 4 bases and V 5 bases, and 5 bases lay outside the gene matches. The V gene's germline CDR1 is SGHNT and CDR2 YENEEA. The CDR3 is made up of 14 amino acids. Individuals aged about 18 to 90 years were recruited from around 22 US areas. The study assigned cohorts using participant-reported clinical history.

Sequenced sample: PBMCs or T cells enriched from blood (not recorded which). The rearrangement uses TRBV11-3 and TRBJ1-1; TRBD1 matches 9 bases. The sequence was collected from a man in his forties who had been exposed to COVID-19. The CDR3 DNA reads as TGTGCCAGCAGCCCAAAGACAGGGGGCACTGAAGCTTTCTTT. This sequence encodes CASSPKTGGTEAFF.